Presented here are 9 T cell receptor beta chains from one specimen sequenced in a study of blood T cell repertoires in COVID-19. Here immunoSEQ multiplex PCR was the method, and the copy in TCRdb shows in-frame clones only, minus some. The sample has hundreds of thousands of clones; over 70% are singletons. Sequenced input: peripheral blood. Receptors originate from a woman in her forties or fifties with acute or convalescent COVID-19.

This clone occurred a few times. V and J are TRBV30 and TRBJ2-7; D is unclear. Germline CDR1 is GTSNPN and CDR2 is SVGIG (reference sequence). CDR3 length: 14 residues. With 7 bases removed from V and 0 bases from J, the gap between germline ends came to 16 bases. As DNA, the CDR3 is TGTGCCTCCCACTCTCAGGCCAACTCCTACGAGCAGTACTTC. It translates to CASHSQANSYEQYF. Together with reference TRBV30 and TRBJ2-7, the CDR3 gives the full variable domain: SQTIHQWPATLVQPVGSPLSLECTVEGTSNPNLYWYRQAAGRGLQLLFYSVGIGQISSEVPQNLSASRPQDRQFILSSKKLLLSDSGFYLCASHSQANSYEQYFGPGTRLTVT.

The rearrangement uses TRBV11-2 and TRBJ2-5; TRBD2 might be the D (7 bases). The germline gives CDR1 SGHAT, CDR2 FQNNGV. This CDR3 has 18 residues. Trimming shortened V by 8 bases and J by 5 bases, and 30 bases separated the two germline ends. The CDR3 DNA is TGTGCCAGCCAGAGGGGGGGGACGGGAGTGTTTTTGGGTGAGACCCAGTACTTC. It yields the protein CASQRGGTGVFLGETQYF.

The V and J genes are TRBV10-2 and TRBJ2-1; 10 nucleotides agree with TRBD2. J was trimmed by 6 bases and V by 6 bases; bases with no gene match: 5. The CDR3 contains 14 residues. The germline CDR1 and CDR2 sequences are WSHSY and SAAADI. The CDR3 DNA reads TGCGCCAGCAGCTGGGGACTAGCGAGCAATGAGCAGTTCTTC. Protein sequence: CASSWGLASNEQFF.

This clone was detected once. V and J are TRBV5-6 and TRBJ2-2, with 11 nucleotides matching TRBD2. With V trimmed by 0 bases and J by 5 bases, 0 bases remained unmatched. The CDR3 runs 15 residues. The V gene's germline CDR1 is SGHDT and CDR2 YYEEEE. In DNA, the CDR3 is TGTGCCAGCAGCTTGGGACTAGCGGGAACCGGGGAGCTGTTTTTT. Its translation is CASSLGLAGTGELFF.

This chain connects TRBV15 to TRBJ1-2; D is undetermined. Trimming cost V 5 bases and J 2 bases, with 6 bases left between them. The CDR3 length is 12 residues. Germline V CDR1 and CDR2: LNHNV, YYDKDF (reference sequence). CDR3 sequence reads: CATSALNYGYTF. CDR3 nucleotides: TGTGCCACCAGCGCCCTAAACTATGGCTACACCTTC.

CDR3 amino acids: CAISDGRLAGGADTQYF. DNA of the CDR3: TGTGCCATCAGTGATGGTCGACTAGCGGGAGGGGCTGATACGCAGTATTTT. The gene calls are TRBV10-3 and TRBJ2-3; 14 bases map to TRBD2. The V and J ends lost 3 bases and 6 bases, in that order; junction bases with no gene match: 8. The CDR3 spans 17 residues. Looked up from germline, CDR1 is ENHRY and CDR2 is SYGVKD.

This clone was detected only a few times. The V call is TRBV28, the J call TRBJ2-2; 8 bases fit TRBD1. V dropped 5 bases and J dropped 3; count of bases not matched to a gene: 5. Germline assignment: CDR1 MDHEN and CDR2 SYDVKM. The CDR3 sequence is 15 residues long. The CDR3 here is CASSQGAYDTGELFF. In DNA, the CDR3 is TGTGCCAGCAGTCAGGGGGCTTATGACACCGGGGAGCTGTTTTTT.

This chain joins TRBV27 and TRBJ1-1; D call uncertain. V was trimmed by 5 bases and J by 1 base, leaving 11 bases between them. The CDR3 runs to 14 residues. Germline CDR1 is MNHEY and CDR2 is SMNVEV (reference sequence). The CDR3 protein is CASSLRRRNTEAFF. Written as DNA, the CDR3 is TGTGCCAGCAGTCTTCGACGGAGGAACACTGAAGCTTTCTTT.

The rearrangement uses TRBV28 and TRBJ1-4, with TRBD1 matching 7 bases. J was trimmed by 8 bases and V by 6 bases; bases with no gene match: 12. The CDR3 runs 15 residues. CDR1 is MDHEN, CDR2 SYDVKM, per germline. In nucleotides, the CDR3 is TGTGCCAGCAGCAGTTTTGGGCAGGGGGAGGAAAAACTGTTTTTT. It encodes CASSSFGQGEEKLFF.